This TCR beta chain emerged from a study of Graves' ophthalmopathy and Graves' hyperthyroidism. CDR1 is LNHDA, CDR2 SQIVND, per germline (reference sequence). J was trimmed by 3 bases and V by 5 bases; bases with no gene match: 9. The CDR3 sequence is 15 residues long. The authors amplified TCR beta CDR3 regions, and they did so from RNA transcripts for repertoire sequencing. HTBI primers were employed in first-round RT-PCR, then a second-round multiplex PCR followed. TCRdb independently ran MiXCR on the multiplex PCR reads; one entry per CDR3 protein. Of hundreds of thousands of distinct CDR3 sequences in the sample, around 20% were seen once. The table lists this clonotype with many counts. The target antigen is unknown. Study-level points and caveats: Sensitivity reached 55% to 71% and specificity 72.22% when the model predicted ophthalmopathy progression.

Where ophthalmopathy was absent within 18 months of follow-up, hyperthyroidism was stable. Sequencing used peripheral blood. The chain couples TRBV19 to TRBJ1-2; 7 bases fit TRBD1. The receptor was derived from a woman aged 18-29 years with stable Graves' hyperthyroidism. The DNA of the CDR3 is TGTGCCAGTAGTCTCAAATCCGGGACAGACTATGGCTACACCTTC. Translating gives CASSLKSGTDYGYTF.